This T cell receptor beta chain was recovered during a study of T cell changes during pregnancy in multiple sclerosis. This clone was detected once. The assay was immunoSEQ multiplex PCR, and TCRdb's table has in-frame clones only and misses some. The table shows under 65,000 clones, with over 85% occurring only once. Between the trimmed V and J ends, which lost 5 bases and 3 bases, there was a span of 11 bases. The germline V gene encodes CDR1 LNHNV and CDR2 YYDKDF (reference sequence). The CDR3 is made up of 13 amino acids. J is TRBJ2-7 and V is TRBV15; the D gene is possibly TRBD2 (6 bases). The TCR was taken from a female donor with multiple sclerosis, enrolled in a pregnancy study. Sequenced here: CD8+ T cells from peripheral blood mononuclear cells, sampled in the third trimester of pregnancy. The CDR3 loop reads CATSGTAFYEQYF. CDR3 bases: TGTGCCACCAGCGGGACTGCCTTCTACGAGCAGTACTTC.